Given below is one TCR beta chain in context. These data originate in a study of blood T cell repertoires in COVID-19. Assay used: immunoSEQ multiplex PCR; TCRdb lists only in-frame clones, some missing. The sample lists some 250,000 clones, nearly 90% occurring once. Trimming removed 1 base from V and 6 bases from J; junction bases left unmatched: 3. The CDR3 is 14 amino acids. Germline V gives CDR1 GTSNPN, CDR2 SVGIG (reference sequence). The clonotype originates from a woman in her 30s with acute COVID-19. V is TRBV30 and J is TRBJ1-5; 10 bases map to TRBD1. Sequencing was carried out using PBMCs or T cells enriched from blood (not recorded which). Here the CDR3 reads CAWSGDRGSQPQHF. CDR3 in DNA: TGTGCCTGGAGTGGGGACAGGGGTAGTCAGCCCCAGCATTTT.